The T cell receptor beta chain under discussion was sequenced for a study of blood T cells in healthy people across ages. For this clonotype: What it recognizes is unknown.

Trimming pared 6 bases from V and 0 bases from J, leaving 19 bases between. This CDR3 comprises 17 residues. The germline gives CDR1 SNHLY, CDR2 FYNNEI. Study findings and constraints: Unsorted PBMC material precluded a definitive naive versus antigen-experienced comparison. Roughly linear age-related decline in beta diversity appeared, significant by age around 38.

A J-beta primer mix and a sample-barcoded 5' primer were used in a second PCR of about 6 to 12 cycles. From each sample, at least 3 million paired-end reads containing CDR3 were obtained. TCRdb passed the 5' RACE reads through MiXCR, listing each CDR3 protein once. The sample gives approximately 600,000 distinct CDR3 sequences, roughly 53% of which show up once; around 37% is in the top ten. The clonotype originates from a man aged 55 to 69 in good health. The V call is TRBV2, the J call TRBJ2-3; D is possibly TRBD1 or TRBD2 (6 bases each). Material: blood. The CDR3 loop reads CASSQDGGPWSTDTQYF. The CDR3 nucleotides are TGTGCCAGCAGCCAAGACGGGGGCCCTTGGAGCACAGATACGCAGTATTTT.